The T cell receptor (beta chain) under discussion was sequenced for a study of blood T cell repertoires in COVID-19. Study-level background: The United States, Italy and Spain provided the acute and convalescent COVID-19 samples. T cells, B-cell-depleted T cells, or PBMCs provided the cDNA or gDNA that served as material.

Original analysis: Estimation of nucleated cell counts relied on the amplification of reference gene primers. Only in-frame clones appear in the TCRdb table, and some are missing; sequencing was by immunoSEQ multiplex PCR. V, J and clone size derive from that table, while D and trimming were established from the DNA sequence. The top ten clones hold more than 25% of a sample with tens of thousands of clones, approximately 85% of them seen once. Seattle researchers signed up patients amid active infection and tracked them longitudinally. The sequence derives from a woman older than 75 with COVID-19, enrolled during active disease. The sample taken for sequencing was peripheral blood.

CDR3 bases: TGTGCCAGCAGCGAGGGGGTGGGACAGCCCCAGCATTTT. This sequence encodes CASSEGVGQPQHF. The chain links TRBV9 to TRBJ1-5, with D possibly being TRBD1 (6 bases). CDR1 and CDR2 from the germline V gene are SGDLS and YYNGEE. With 3 bases removed from V and 7 bases from J, the gap between germline ends came to 11 bases. The CDR3 covers 13 residues. Filled out from reference TRBV9 and TRBJ1-5, the complete variable domain reads DSGVTQTPKHLITATGQRVTLRCSPRSGDLSVYWYQQSLDQGLQFLIQYYNGEERAKGNILERFSAQQFPDLHSELNLSSLELGDSALYFCASSEGVGQPQHFGDGTRLSIL.